This T cell receptor beta chain comes out of a study of blood T cells in healthy people across ages. Study-level findings and limits: Long-lived donors had more naive CD4+ cells and higher diversity than aged donors.

Trimming cost V 2 bases and J 6 bases, with 10 bases left between them. CDR3 length: 13 amino acids. Total RNA amounts of at least 5.5 micrograms were extracted per sample. This clonotype has more than one count but fewer than ten. Its antigen remains unknown. With a J-beta primer mix and a sample-barcoded 5' primer, a second PCR ran roughly 7 to 11 cycles. MiXCR, run by TCRdb on the 5' RACE reads, gives a single entry per CDR3 protein. The table lists approximately 1,700,000 distinct CDR3 sequences, around 40% of them singletons. This TCR was sampled from a human donor in good health. This chain uses TRBV12-3 or TRBV12-4 with TRBJ1-1; no reliable D call. Source material: blood. CDR3 in DNA: TGTGCCAGCAGTTTAATAAGGGAAGCTGAAGCTTTCTTT. This encodes CASSLIREAEAFF.